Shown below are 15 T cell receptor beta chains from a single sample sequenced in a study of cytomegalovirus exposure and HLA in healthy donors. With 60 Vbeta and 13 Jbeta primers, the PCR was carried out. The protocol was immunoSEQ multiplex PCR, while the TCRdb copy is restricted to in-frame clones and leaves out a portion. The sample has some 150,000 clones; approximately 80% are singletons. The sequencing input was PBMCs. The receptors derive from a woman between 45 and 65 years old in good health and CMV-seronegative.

The CDR3, as DNA: TGCGCCAGCAGCCGTAACCCAGGCACAGATACGCAGTATTTT. Its translation: CASSRNPGTDTQYF. The chain links TRBV5-1 to TRBJ2-3; D remains ambiguous. Germline V gene data show CDR1 as SGHRS and CDR2 as YFSETQ. The V end was cut by 4 bases, the J end by 1 base, with 10 bases between. This CDR3 has 14 residues.

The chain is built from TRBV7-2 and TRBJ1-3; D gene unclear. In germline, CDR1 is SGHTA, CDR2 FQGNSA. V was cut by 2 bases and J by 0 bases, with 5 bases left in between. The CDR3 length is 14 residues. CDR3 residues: CASSLRGSGNTIYF. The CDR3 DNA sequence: TGTGCCAGCAGCTTACGGGGCTCTGGAAACACCATATATTTT.

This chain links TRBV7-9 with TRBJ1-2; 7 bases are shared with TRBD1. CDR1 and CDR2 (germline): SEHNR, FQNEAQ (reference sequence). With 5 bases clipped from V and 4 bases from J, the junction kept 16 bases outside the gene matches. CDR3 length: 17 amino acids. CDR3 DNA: TGTGCCAGCAGCCAAATCGCCGGGACAGCGAACCCCTATGGCTACACCTTC. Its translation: CASSQIAGTANPYGYTF.

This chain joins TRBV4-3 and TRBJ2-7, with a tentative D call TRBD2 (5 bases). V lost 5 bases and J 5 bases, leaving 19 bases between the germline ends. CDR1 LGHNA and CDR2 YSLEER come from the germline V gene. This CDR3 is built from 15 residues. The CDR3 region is CASSGSRGSSHEQYF. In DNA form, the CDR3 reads TGCGCCAGCAGCGGTTCTAGAGGGAGTTCCCACGAGCAGTACTTC.

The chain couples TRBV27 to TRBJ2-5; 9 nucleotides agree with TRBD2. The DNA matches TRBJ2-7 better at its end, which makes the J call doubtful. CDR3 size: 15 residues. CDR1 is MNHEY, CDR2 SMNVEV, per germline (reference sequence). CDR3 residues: CASSPRLSGRYEQYF. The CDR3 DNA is TGTGCCAGCAGTCCTCGCCTTAGCGGGAGATACGAGCAGTACTTC.

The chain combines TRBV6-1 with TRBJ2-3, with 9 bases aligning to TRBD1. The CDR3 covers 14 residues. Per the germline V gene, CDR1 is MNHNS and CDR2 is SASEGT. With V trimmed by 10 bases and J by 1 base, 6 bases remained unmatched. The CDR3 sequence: CATSRDRGTDTQYF. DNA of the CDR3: TGTGCCACCAGCCGGGACAGGGGCACAGATACGCAGTATTTT.

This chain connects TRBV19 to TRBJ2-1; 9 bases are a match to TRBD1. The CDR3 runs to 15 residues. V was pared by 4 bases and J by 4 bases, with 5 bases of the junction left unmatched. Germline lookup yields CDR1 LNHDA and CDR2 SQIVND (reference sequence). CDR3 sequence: CASSTGTGSYNEQFF. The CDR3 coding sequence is TGTGCCAGTAGTACCGGGACAGGGAGTTACAATGAGCAGTTCTTC.

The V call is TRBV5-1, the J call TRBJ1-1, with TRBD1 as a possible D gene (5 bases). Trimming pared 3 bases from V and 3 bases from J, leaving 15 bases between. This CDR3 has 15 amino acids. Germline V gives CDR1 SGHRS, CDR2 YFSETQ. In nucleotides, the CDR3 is TGCGCCAGCAGCTCTGACCGGGGGGGGTACACTGAAGCTTTCTTT. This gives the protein CASSSDRGGYTEAFF.

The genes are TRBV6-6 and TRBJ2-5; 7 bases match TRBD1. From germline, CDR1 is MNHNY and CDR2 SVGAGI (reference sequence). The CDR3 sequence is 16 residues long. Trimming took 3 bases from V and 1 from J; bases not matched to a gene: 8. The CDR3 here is CASSYPVTGVQETQYF. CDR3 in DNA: TGTGCCAGCAGTTATCCGGTAACAGGGGTCCAAGAGACCCAGTACTTC.

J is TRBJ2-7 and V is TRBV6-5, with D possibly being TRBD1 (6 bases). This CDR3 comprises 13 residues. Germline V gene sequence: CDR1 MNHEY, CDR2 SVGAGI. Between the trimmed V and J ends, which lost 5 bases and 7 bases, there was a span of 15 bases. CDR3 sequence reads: CASSDRSTGEQYF. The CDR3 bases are TGTGCCAGCAGTGACAGGTCGACGGGGGAGCAGTACTTC.

CDR3 residues: CASSLKIFTGGRDEQFF. As DNA, the CDR3 is TGTGCCAGCAGCTTAAAAATCTTTACAGGGGGAAGGGATGAGCAGTTCTTC. The chain uses TRBV7-2 and TRBJ2-1; 8 bases align to TRBD1. CDR1 SGHTA and CDR2 FQGNSA come from the germline V gene. The CDR3 contains 17 residues. Losses at the gene ends were 2 bases for V and 8 bases for J; bases not matched to a gene: 14.

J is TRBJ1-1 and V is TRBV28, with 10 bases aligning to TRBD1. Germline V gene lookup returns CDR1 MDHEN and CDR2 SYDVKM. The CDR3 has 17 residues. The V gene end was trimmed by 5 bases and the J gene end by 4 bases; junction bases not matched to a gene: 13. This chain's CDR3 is CASSPAGTGVLRTEAFF. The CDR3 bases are TGTGCCAGCAGTCCCGCCGGGACAGGGGTCTTACGCACTGAAGCTTTCTTT.

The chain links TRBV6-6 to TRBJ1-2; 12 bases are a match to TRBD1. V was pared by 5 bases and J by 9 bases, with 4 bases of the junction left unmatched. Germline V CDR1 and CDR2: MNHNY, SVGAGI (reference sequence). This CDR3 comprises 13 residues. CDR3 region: CASSHGTGGSYTF. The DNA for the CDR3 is TGTGCCAGCAGTCACGGGACAGGGGGCAGCTACACCTTC.

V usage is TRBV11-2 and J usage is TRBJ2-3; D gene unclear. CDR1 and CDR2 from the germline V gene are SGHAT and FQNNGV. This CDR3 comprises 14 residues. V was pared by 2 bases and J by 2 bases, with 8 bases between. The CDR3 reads CASSLSRDTDTQYF. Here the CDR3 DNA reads TGTGCCAGCAGCTTATCCCGCGACACAGATACGCAGTATTTT.

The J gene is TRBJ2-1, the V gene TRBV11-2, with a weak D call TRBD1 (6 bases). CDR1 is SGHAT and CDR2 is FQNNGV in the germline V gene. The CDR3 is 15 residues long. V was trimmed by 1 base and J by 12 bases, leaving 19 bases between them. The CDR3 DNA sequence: TGTGCCAGCAGCTTAGTGAACCGGGACACCTCAAGGCAGTTCTTC. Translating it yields CASSLVNRDTSRQFF.